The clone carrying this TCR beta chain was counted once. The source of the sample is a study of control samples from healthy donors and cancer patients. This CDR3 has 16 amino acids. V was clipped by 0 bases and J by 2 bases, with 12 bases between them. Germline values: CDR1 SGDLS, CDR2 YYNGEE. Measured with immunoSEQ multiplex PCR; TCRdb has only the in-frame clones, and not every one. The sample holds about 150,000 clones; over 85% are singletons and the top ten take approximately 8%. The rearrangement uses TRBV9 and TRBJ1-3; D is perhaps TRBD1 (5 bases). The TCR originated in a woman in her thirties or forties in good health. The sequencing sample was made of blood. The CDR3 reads CASSVDPTVTGNTIYF. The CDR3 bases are TGTGCCAGCAGCGTAGATCCGACAGTGACTGGAAACACCATATATTTT. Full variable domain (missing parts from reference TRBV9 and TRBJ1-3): DSGVTQTPKHLITATGQRVTLRCSPRSGDLSVYWYQQSLDQGLQFLIQYYNGEERAKGNILERFSAQQFPDLHSELNLSSLELGDSALYFCASSVDPTVTGNTIYFGEGSWLTVV.